A single sample is the source of the 22 T cell receptor beta chains below, sequenced in a study of T cells in localized non-small cell lung cancer. The table came from immunoSEQ multiplex PCR; TCRdb's copy has only in-frame clones and leaves some out. Altogether under 55,000 clones are present, over 75% being singletons, with the ten largest covering roughly a tenth. The sequenced sample was PBMCs, obtained before any cancer treatment. The receptors come from a woman aged 35 to 70 with stage II lung adenocarcinoma.

This clone is a singleton in its sample. The chain couples TRBV6-6 to TRBJ1-2; D may be TRBD1 (5 bases). V was shortened by 2 bases and J by 4 bases, with 17 bases between the two germline ends. The CDR3 consists of 16 residues. The germline V gene encodes CDR1 MNHNY and CDR2 SVGAGI (reference sequence). CDR3 nucleotide sequence: TGTGCCAGCAGTTACGGGGACTTGGGGATCGGCTATGGCTACACCTTC. Translated: CASSYGDLGIGYGYTF.

V and J are TRBV6-5 and TRBJ2-1, with TRBD2 as a possible D gene (5 bases). The CDR3 has 13 amino acids. Trimming cost V 5 bases and J 5 bases, with 10 bases left between them. In germline, CDR1 is MNHEY, CDR2 SVGAGI. CDR3 in amino acids: CASSPPGDNEQFF. The CDR3 DNA reads as TGTGCCAGCAGTCCCCCCGGGGACAATGAGCAGTTCTTC.

This clone was recorded a few times. The rearrangement joins TRBV27 to TRBJ1-2; 9 positions agree with TRBD1. The CDR3 is 11 amino acids. The trim removed 8 bases at V and 8 bases at J, leaving 3 bases unmatched. Germline CDR1 is MNHEY and CDR2 is SMNVEV (reference sequence). The CDR3 nucleotides are TGTGCCAGCGGGACAGGGACCGGCTACACCTTC. Protein sequence: CASGTGTGYTF.

The chain recombines TRBV6-5 with TRBJ1-1, with a tentative D call TRBD1 (5 bases). The CDR3 contains 16 residues. Trimming cost V 3 bases and J 1 base, with 15 bases left between them. CDR1 MNHEY and CDR2 SVGAGI come from the germline V gene. CDR3 DNA sequence: TGTGCCAGCAGTTATGGGGCAGGCCAAGGGAACACTGAAGCTTTCTTT. Amino acids: CASSYGAGQGNTEAFF.

The rearrangement joins TRBV5-6 to TRBJ2-7, with a possible D match to TRBD2 (5 bases). This CDR3 comprises 14 residues. V was cut by 4 bases and J by 3 bases, with 14 bases left in between. Per the germline V gene, CDR1 is SGHDT and CDR2 is YYEEEE. CDR3 protein: CASSPMSGFYEQYF. The CDR3 region has the DNA TGTGCCAGCAGCCCCATGTCGGGGTTCTACGAGCAGTACTTC.

V is TRBV4-1 and J is TRBJ2-1; the D is unclear. Between the trimmed V and J ends, which lost 1 base and 8 bases, there was a span of 15 bases. The CDR3 is 15 residues long. The germline CDR1 and CDR2 sequences are MGHRA and YSYEKL. The CDR3 nucleotides read TGCGCCAGCAGCCAAGTATTCGCGGTAGACTATGAGCAGTTCTTC. Residues: CASSQVFAVDYEQFF.

The chain is built from TRBV5-1 and TRBJ2-5; D possibly corresponds to TRBD2 (5 bases). The CDR3 extends over 14 amino acids. The V gene lost 1 base and the J gene lost 3 bases, with 10 bases spanning the gap. CDR1 and CDR2 (germline): SGHRS, YFSETQ. CDR3 in amino acids: CASSLQAEKETQYF. In DNA, the CDR3 is TGCGCCAGCAGCTTGCAAGCGGAGAAAGAGACCCAGTACTTC.

The chain joins TRBV9 to TRBJ2-1; 7 bases are a match to TRBD2. The CDR3 contains 11 residues. The V segment lost 3 bases and the J segment 10 bases; nucleotides outside the gene matches: 1. Germline assignment: CDR1 SGDLS and CDR2 YYNGEE. CDR3 nucleotide sequence: TGTGCCAGCAGCGCCGGGGGGGAGCAGTTCTTC. Protein: CASSAGGEQFF.

V gene TRBV10-1 combines with J gene TRBJ1-5; D is unclear. Germline CDR1 is WNHNN and CDR2 is SYGVQD (reference sequence). Trimming removed 2 bases at V and 4 bases at J, with 3 bases between. The CDR3 sequence is 12 residues long. The CDR3 loop is CASSEMNQPQHF. The CDR3 coding sequence is TGCGCCAGCAGTGAGATGAATCAGCCCCAGCATTTT.

This sequence joins TRBV27 and TRBJ1-2; 9 positions match TRBD1. Trimming cost V 4 bases and J 7 bases; bases outside gene matches: 7. The germline V gene encodes CDR1 MNHEY and CDR2 SMNVEV (reference sequence). The CDR3 totals 14 residues. CDR3 in amino acids: CASSSTGQGGGYTF. The DNA of the CDR3 is TGTGCCAGCAGTTCCACGGGACAGGGAGGTGGCTACACCTTC.

The V call is TRBV7-8, the J call TRBJ2-3; D might be TRBD1 or TRBD2, each matching 6 bases. This CDR3 comprises 14 residues. V lost 5 bases and J lost 4, with 13 bases in between. Germline V gives CDR1 SGHVS, CDR2 FQNEAQ. The CDR3 region has the DNA TGTGCCAGCAGCCCCCTGGGGGGCCCAGATACGCAGTATTTT. It codes for CASSPLGGPDTQYF.

V is TRBV19 and J is TRBJ2-3; unclear D gene. Between the trimmed V and J ends, which lost 3 bases and 2 bases, there was a span of 9 bases. The germline CDR1 and CDR2 sequences are LNHDA and SQIVND (reference sequence). The CDR3 length is 14 residues. The CDR3 nucleotides read TGTGCCAGTAGTATTCGCGTTTACACAGATACGCAGTATTTT. Protein sequence: CASSIRVYTDTQYF.

The rearrangement links TRBV28 to TRBJ2-1; 7 bases agree with TRBD2. The CDR3 is made up of 13 amino acids. V was pared by 10 bases and J by 4 bases, with 7 bases of the junction left unmatched. Germline CDR1 reads MDHEN; CDR2 reads SYDVKM. The CDR3 loop is CATSQREYNEQFF. The CDR3 DNA reads TGTGCCACCTCCCAGCGGGAATACAATGAGCAGTTCTTC.

This clone rates as medium-sized. J is TRBJ1-1 and V is TRBV7-9; no clear D gene. The V and J ends lost 2 bases and 5 bases respectively, with 9 bases between them. Germline lookup yields CDR1 SEHNR and CDR2 FQNEAQ (reference sequence). The CDR3 totals 13 residues. The CDR3 region is CASSLKRDTEAFF. CDR3 sequence (DNA): TGTGCCAGCAGCTTAAAGAGGGATACTGAAGCTTTCTTT.

The V call is TRBV5-1, the J call TRBJ1-1, with D perhaps matching TRBD1 (5 bases). Looked up from germline, CDR1 is SGHRS and CDR2 is YFSETQ. The CDR3 runs to 14 residues. V lost 2 bases, J lost 2 bases, and 10 bases lay in between. CDR3 DNA sequence: TGCGCCAGCAGCTTAGGAGGGGATAACACTGAAGCTTTCTTT. This sequence encodes CASSLGGDNTEAFF.

This chain connects TRBV19 to TRBJ1-4; the match to TRBD1 covers 9 bases. The V segment lost 5 bases and the J segment 8 bases; nucleotides outside the gene matches: 9. Germline lookup yields CDR1 LNHDA and CDR2 SQIVND (reference sequence). The CDR3 covers 15 residues. The chain's CDR3 is CASSVPGQGSEKLFF. As DNA, the CDR3 is TGTGCCAGTAGTGTCCCGGGACAGGGTAGCGAAAAACTGTTTTTT.

The rearrangement links TRBV10-3 to TRBJ2-5; D is unresolved. The CDR3 is made up of 12 amino acids. The germline gives CDR1 ENHRY, CDR2 SYGVKD. The V end was cut by 2 bases, the J end by 4 bases, with 5 bases between. The CDR3 DNA sequence: TGTGCCATCAGTGAGGACGGAGAGACCCAGTACTTC. Translated: CAISEDGETQYF.

J is TRBJ1-1 and V is TRBV14, with D maybe TRBD1 (6 bases). The CDR3 sequence is 15 residues long. Germline CDR1 is SGHDN and CDR2 is FVKESK. V was trimmed by 4 bases and J by 1 base, leaving 13 bases between them. CDR3 residues: CASSRWGAKNTEAFF. CDR3 DNA sequence: TGTGCCAGCAGCCGGTGGGGGGCCAAGAACACTGAAGCTTTCTTT.

The chain couples TRBV6-1 to TRBJ1-2; no firm D call. CDR1 and CDR2 from the germline V gene are MNHNS and SASEGT. The CDR3 runs to 14 residues. V shed 2 bases and J shed 4 bases, with 11 bases lying between them. This chain's CDR3 is CASSEREAVYGYTF. CDR3 nucleotide sequence: TGTGCCAGCAGTGAAAGGGAGGCAGTCTATGGCTACACCTTC.

V is TRBV10-2 and J is TRBJ2-1; D gene uncertain. The V gene's germline CDR1 is WSHSY and CDR2 SAAADI. CDR3 length: 16 amino acids. Trimming took off 6 bases at V and 4 bases at J, with 19 bases between the two ends. CDR3 sequence reads: CASRVAGPSLYNEQFF. In nucleotides, the CDR3 is TGCGCCAGCAGGGTTGCCGGGCCATCCCTATACAATGAGCAGTTCTTC.

The chain is built from TRBV2 and TRBJ1-1; D remains unclear. V was cut by 8 bases and J by 2 bases, with 15 bases left in between. The CDR3 runs to 14 residues. Germline V lookup: CDR1 SNHLY, CDR2 FYNNEI. CDR3 DNA sequence: TGTGCCAGCCGTCGGATTCTAGTAAACACTGAAGCTTTCTTT. It codes for CASRRILVNTEAFF.

This chain links TRBV5-4 with TRBJ2-2; no clear D gene. The CDR3 runs to 14 residues. The germline V gene has CDR1 SGHNT and CDR2 YYREEE (reference sequence). V lost 0 bases and J 7 bases, leaving 10 bases between the germline ends. The CDR3 DNA reads as TGTGCCAGCAGCTTGGACCAGGTCGGCGGGGAGCTGTTTTTT. Translated, it gives CASSLDQVGGELFF. Full variable domain (remainder filled in from reference TRBV5-4 and TRBJ2-2): ETGVTQSPTHLIKTRGQQVTLRCSSQSGHNTVSWYQQALGQGPQFIFQYYREEENGRGNFPPRFSGLQFPNYSSELNVNALELDDSALYLCASSLDQVGGELFFGEGSRLTVL.